The 21 T cell receptor beta chains given below trace back to one sample, sequenced in a study of T cell changes during pregnancy in multiple sclerosis. Some clones are missing from TCRdb's copy, which holds only in-frame ones; the method was immunoSEQ multiplex PCR. The sample has approximately 13,000 clones; roughly nine tenths are singletons. This specimen was CD8+ T cells from peripheral blood mononuclear cells, taken after pregnancy. The source is a female donor in good health, enrolled as a control in a pregnancy study.

CDR3 sequence: CASSEEGGLGYEQYF. The CDR3 DNA is TGTGCCAGCAGTGAGGAAGGGGGATTGGGTTACGAGCAGTACTTC. J is TRBJ2-7 and V is TRBV2; possible D gene TRBD1, 6 bases. Deletions cut 3 bases from V and 4 bases from J, with 16 bases between. The CDR3 is made up of 15 amino acids. Germline values: CDR1 SNHLY, CDR2 FYNNEI.

The chain carries TRBV6-1 and TRBJ1-6, with D maybe TRBD1 (6 bases). In germline, CDR1 is MNHNS, CDR2 SASEGT. There are 16 residues in the CDR3. Trimming pared 2 bases from V and 3 bases from J, leaving 11 bases between. Here the CDR3 DNA reads TGTGCCAGCAGTGAACCCATGGACAGCTATAATTCACCCCTCCACTTT. Translation gives CASSEPMDSYNSPLHF.

The chain links TRBV10-3 to TRBJ2-1; D not certain. CDR3 size: 12 residues. CDR1 is ENHRY, CDR2 SYGVKD, per germline. V was shortened by 4 bases and J by 8 bases, with 9 bases between the two germline ends. The CDR3 loop is CAISGPQDEQFF. The CDR3 DNA reads TGTGCCATCAGTGGCCCCCAGGATGAGCAGTTCTTC.

Only a few counts were recorded for this clone. The chain uses TRBV28 and TRBJ1-1; D unclear. Trimming stripped 3 bases from V and 1 base from J, with 15 bases between. The germline CDR1 and CDR2 sequences are MDHEN and SYDVKM. CDR3 size: 16 residues. CDR3 amino acids: CASSFTGWVWNTEAFF. The CDR3 bases are TGTGCCAGCAGTTTTACGGGGTGGGTGTGGAACACTGAAGCTTTCTTT.

The table lists this clone with a few counts. The chain joins TRBV6-4 to TRBJ2-1; a possible D gene is TRBD2 (7 bases). Germline V gene data show CDR1 as MRHNA and CDR2 as SNTAGT. The CDR3 loop spans 15 amino acids. Trimming cost V 2 bases and J 7 bases, with 15 bases left between them. This chain's CDR3 is CASSDEGGGRNEQFF. In nucleotides, the CDR3 is TGTGCCAGCAGTGACGAGGGGGGGGGCCGGAATGAGCAGTTCTTC.

The chain has TRBV27 and TRBJ2-5, with TRBD1 identical over 11 bases. V gave up 1 base and J gave up 3 bases; unmatched junction bases: 4. Germline V gene lookup returns CDR1 MNHEY and CDR2 SMNVEV (reference sequence). The CDR3 runs to 16 residues. Written as DNA, the CDR3 is TGTGCCAGCAGTTTATTCCGGGACAGGGGGGAAGAGACCCAGTACTTC. Amino acid sequence: CASSLFRDRGEETQYF.

The V gene is TRBV20-1, the J gene TRBJ2-5; unclear D gene. V dropped 4 bases and J dropped 4 bases, with 7 bases sitting between them. The germline CDR1 and CDR2 sequences are DFQATT and SNEGSKA (reference sequence). The CDR3 consists of 11 residues. In DNA form, the CDR3 reads TGCAGTGCTATAATCTCAGAGACCCAGTACTTC. Translated, it gives CSAIISETQYF.

A note on this clone: A read error may be the cause here, since a much bigger clone is one base away. The chain has TRBV25-1 and TRBJ2-2; possible D gene TRBD2, 6 bases. The CDR3 sequence is 13 residues long. The V gene's germline CDR1 is MGHDK and CDR2 SYGVNS. The CDR3 loop is CAGSERDTGELFF. In DNA, the CDR3 is TGTGCCGGCAGTGAGCGGGACACCGGGGAGCTGTTTTTT.

This rearrangement joins TRBV21-1 to TRBJ2-1; TRBD2 reflects the table's D call only, with no check against the DNA. TRBV21-1 is recorded as a pseudogene. The CDR3 has 16 residues. The CDR3 nucleotides read TGTGCCAGCAGCATGGCGGGAGGGCCCTCCGTTGATGAGCAGTTCTTC. It encodes CASSMAGGPSVDEQFF.

The rearrangement joins TRBV5-6 to TRBJ2-3; 14 positions agree with TRBD2. The CDR3 length is 18 residues. The V segment lost 3 bases and the J segment 0 bases; nucleotides outside the gene matches: 6. The germline CDR1 and CDR2 sequences are SGHDT and YYEEEE. This CDR3 is CASSYGTSGGSSTDTQYF. Written as DNA, the CDR3 is TGTGCCAGCAGCTATGGGACTAGCGGGGGTTCTAGCACAGATACGCAGTATTTT.

This clone was seen just once. This chain links TRBV27 with TRBJ1-1; TRBD1 matches at 7 bases. This CDR3 is built from 13 residues. The V gene end was trimmed by 6 bases and the J gene end by 4 bases; junction bases not matched to a gene: 5. Germline V gene lookup returns CDR1 MNHEY and CDR2 SMNVEV (reference sequence). CDR3 protein: CASRPQGLTEAFF. CDR3 coding DNA: TGTGCCAGCAGACCACAGGGGCTCACTGAAGCTTTCTTT.

The CDR3 DNA is TGTGCCAGCAGCCCCCTCCCGGGACTGGATAGGTTCGGTGAGCAGTTCTTC. This sequence encodes CASSPLPGLDRFGEQFF. This chain connects TRBV27 to TRBJ2-1, with a tentative D call TRBD2 (6 bases). Trimming took off 6 bases at V and 9 bases at J, with 27 bases between the two ends. CDR3 size: 17 residues. The germline V gene encodes CDR1 MNHEY and CDR2 SMNVEV (reference sequence).

CDR3 DNA sequence: TGTGCCAGCAGTTCGGGACAGTCGGGCTACGAGCAGTACTTC. It translates to CASSSGQSGYEQYF. This sequence joins TRBV27 and TRBJ2-7; 7 bases map to TRBD1. J was trimmed by 3 bases and V by 4 bases; bases with no gene match: 6. The CDR3 covers 14 residues. Germline V gene data show CDR1 as MNHEY and CDR2 as SMNVEV (reference sequence).

This chain uses TRBV10-1 with TRBJ2-5, with 7 bases fitting TRBD2. The CDR3 loop spans 18 amino acids. V was clipped by 4 bases and J by 3 bases; unmatched bases: 17. Germline loops: CDR1 WNHNN, CDR2 SYGVQD (reference sequence). The CDR3 here is CASSASNEVASGKETQYF. CDR3 nucleotide sequence: TGCGCCAGCAGTGCTTCAAATGAGGTTGCTAGCGGAAAAGAGACCCAGTACTTC.

This clone is judged medium-sized. This rearrangement joins TRBV6-1 to TRBJ2-5; TRBD1 agrees at 7 bases. This CDR3 comprises 15 residues. The J segment lost 5 bases and the V segment lost 4 bases, leaving 10 bases of the junction unmatched. Germline V gives CDR1 MNHNS, CDR2 SASEGT. CDR3 DNA sequence: TGTGCCAGCAGTGGATTCAGGGGGTTGAGGGAGACCCAGTACTTC. This codes for CASSGFRGLRETQYF.

V usage is TRBV5-1 and J usage is TRBJ1-4; 8 positions match TRBD1. V lost 4 bases and J lost 8; bases outside the gene matches: 13. Germline-derived CDR1 and CDR2 are SGHRS and YFSETQ. There are 16 residues in the CDR3. DNA for the CDR3: TGCGCCAGCAGCGACCCAGGGGGCGGGTTCGGAGAAAAACTGTTTTTT. This sequence encodes CASSDPGGGFGEKLFF.

This rearrangement joins TRBV5-4 to TRBJ2-7; 8 bases fit TRBD2. V trimming: 4 bases; J trimming: 3 bases; junction bases outside the gene matches: 6. The CDR3 has 14 amino acids. Germline V CDR1 and CDR2: SGHNT, YYREEE (reference sequence). For the CDR3, the DNA is TGTGCCAGCAGCAGCGCCGGGACTAGCTACGAGCAGTACTTC. Its translation is CASSSAGTSYEQYF.

This CDR3 is CASSEGQGNSPLHF. The CDR3 nucleotides are TGTGCCAGCAGTGAGGGACAGGGTAATTCACCCCTCCACTTT. The chain couples TRBV6-4 to TRBJ1-6; 9 bases line up with TRBD1. V lost 3 bases and J lost 6; bases outside the gene matches: 0. Germline assignment: CDR1 MRHNA and CDR2 SNTAGT. The CDR3 spans 14 residues.

The rearrangement uses TRBV6-5 and TRBJ2-7, with D unresolved. This CDR3 spans 15 amino acids. Germline loops: CDR1 MNHEY, CDR2 SVGAGI. V was shortened by 0 bases and J by 3 bases, with 12 bases between the two germline ends. CDR3 sequence reads: CASSYSAETYYEQYF. DNA for the CDR3: TGTGCCAGCAGTTACTCAGCCGAGACATACTACGAGCAGTACTTC.

J is TRBJ1-5 and V is TRBV7-8; D is unclear. The CDR3 has 15 amino acids. Trimming took off 3 bases at V and 4 bases at J, with 13 bases between the two ends. The germline V gene has CDR1 SGHVS and CDR2 FQNEAQ. The CDR3 DNA follows: TGTGCCAGCAGCTTGGACGGGGAGAGGAATCAGCCCCAGCATTTT. Protein product: CASSLDGERNQPQHF.

V gene TRBV28 combines with J gene TRBJ2-6; 9 bases fit TRBD1. CDR3 length: 16 residues. CDR1 MDHEN and CDR2 SYDVKM come from the germline V gene. J lost 2 bases, V lost 5 bases, and 4 bases had no gene match. The CDR3 nucleotides are TGTGCCAGCAGTCCTACAGGGGGCGCTGGGGCCAACGTCCTGACTTTC. As protein: CASSPTGGAGANVLTF.